This is a list of T cell receptor beta chains from one sample in a study of T cell responses to AZD1222 COVID-19 vaccine. Sequencing was performed with immunoSEQ multiplex PCR; in TCRdb, only in-frame clones are kept and a portion is missing. Among about 84,000 clones listed, 70% to 90% were seen once. Here the sequenced sample was peripheral blood, taken on day 0 of AZD1222 vaccination. Receptor source: an adult in good health. Each CDR3 is given with its conserved first and last residue. Fields, in order: clone size, J gene, D gene, V gene, CDR3 protein, CDR3 DNA. The D gene is left open where the match is weak. Expanded clones are given a class, and other clones once, few, many or no size at all.

clone size: -; J gene: TRBJ2-1; D gene: TRBD1; V gene: TRBV27; CDR3 protein: CASSLRDRGGEQFF; CDR3 DNA: TGTGCCAGCAGTTTAAGGGACAGGGGGGGTGAGCAGTTCTTC
clone size: -; J gene: TRBJ2-7; D gene: -; V gene: TRBV5-4; CDR3 protein: CASSLRPRGIVEQYF; CDR3 DNA: TGTGCCAGCAGCTTGAGGCCGAGGGGGATCGTCGAGCAGTACTTC
clone size: -; J gene: TRBJ1-1; D gene: TRBD1; V gene: TRBV7-9; CDR3 protein: CASSTPGQGNTEAFF; CDR3 DNA: TGTGCCAGCAGCACGCCCGGACAGGGGAACACTGAAGCTTTCTTT
clone size: -; J gene: TRBJ2-7; D gene: TRBD1; V gene: TRBV7-3; CDR3 protein: CASSLWVYRGYEQYF; CDR3 DNA: TGTGCCAGCAGCTTATGGGTATACAGGGGCTACGAGCAGTACTTC
clone size: -; J gene: TRBJ2-5; D gene: -; V gene: TRBV25-1; CDR3 protein: CASRAGWAQETQYF; CDR3 DNA: TGTGCCAGCAGGGCAGGGTGGGCTCAAGAGACCCAGTACTTC
clone size: -; J gene: TRBJ2-1; D gene: -; V gene: TRBV5-5; CDR3 protein: CASSLLGGNEQFF; CDR3 DNA: TGTGCCAGCAGCTTATTGGGTGGCAATGAGCAGTTCTTC
clone size: few; J gene: TRBJ1-1; D gene: -; V gene: TRBV7-8; CDR3 protein: CASSLVLARNTEAFF; CDR3 DNA: TGTGCCAGCAGCTTAGTTCTCGCGCGGAACACTGAAGCTTTCTTT
clone size: -; J gene: TRBJ1-1; D gene: -; V gene: TRBV10-2; CDR3 protein: CASSDHQGLSNTEAFF; CDR3 DNA: TGCGCCAGCAGTGATCATCAGGGGTTGTCGAACACTGAAGCTTTCTTT
clone size: -; J gene: TRBJ1-4; D gene: TRBD1; V gene: TRBV7-9; CDR3 protein: CASSSGQDNEKLFF; CDR3 DNA: TGTGCCAGCAGCTCGGGACAGGATAATGAAAAACTGTTTTTT
clone size: -; J gene: TRBJ1-5; D gene: -; V gene: TRBV24-1; CDR3 protein: CATSLQPQHF; CDR3 DNA: TGTGCCACCAGTCTTCAGCCCCAGCATTTT
clone size: once; J gene: TRBJ2-7; D gene: -; V gene: TRBV7-2; CDR3 protein: CAGGSPNSYEQYF; CDR3 DNA: TGTGCGGGTGGCTCGCCCAACTCCTACGAGCAGTACTTC
clone size: -; J gene: TRBJ2-5; D gene: TRBD1; V gene: TRBV12-3/TRBV12-4; CDR3 protein: CASSPTGGSQYF; CDR3 DNA: TGTGCCAGCAGTCCAACAGGGGGCTCCCAGTACTTC
clone size: -; J gene: TRBJ1-5; D gene: -; V gene: TRBV6-5; CDR3 protein: CASRVGSYSNQPQHF; CDR3 DNA: TGTGCCAGCAGGGTAGGGAGTTATAGCAATCAGCCCCAGCATTTT
clone size: -; J gene: TRBJ2-5; D gene: -; V gene: TRBV9; CDR3 protein: CASSPMGWETQYF; CDR3 DNA: TGTGCCAGCAGCCCAATGGGGTGGGAGACCCAGTACTTC
clone size: -; J gene: TRBJ2-7; D gene: TRBD2; V gene: TRBV6-5; CDR3 protein: CASSPGTSPSHEQYF; CDR3 DNA: TGTGCCAGCAGTCCCGGGACTAGCCCCTCTCACGAGCAGTACTTC
clone size: once; J gene: TRBJ1-1; D gene: -; V gene: TRBV10-3; CDR3 protein: CAISGGVGEAFF; CDR3 DNA: TGTGCCATCAGTGGGGGTGTCGGAGAAGCTTTCTTT
clone size: -; J gene: TRBJ1-1; D gene: TRBD1; V gene: TRBV6-1; CDR3 protein: CASSEATGKGYTEAFF; CDR3 DNA: TGTGCCAGCAGTGAAGCGACAGGGAAAGGGTACACTGAAGCTTTCTTT
clone size: -; J gene: TRBJ2-2; D gene: -; V gene: TRBV28; CDR3 protein: CASGRGDRAGELFF; CDR3 DNA: TGTGCCAGCGGGAGAGGGGACCGAGCCGGGGAGCTGTTTTTT
clone size: few; J gene: TRBJ1-2; D gene: TRBD1; V gene: TRBV10-3; CDR3 protein: CAISDAQTGAYGYTF; CDR3 DNA: TGTGCCATCAGTGATGCACAGACAGGGGCCTATGGCTACACCTTC
clone size: -; J gene: TRBJ1-2; D gene: -; V gene: TRBV29-1; CDR3 protein: CSVGGYTF; CDR3 DNA: TGCAGCGTTGGCGGCTACACCTTC
clone size: -; J gene: TRBJ1-1; D gene: -; V gene: TRBV12-3/TRBV12-4; CDR3 protein: CASGAGPSTEAFF; CDR3 DNA: TGTGCCAGCGGGGCAGGGCCCAGCACTGAAGCTTTCTTT
clone size: few; J gene: TRBJ1-5; D gene: -; V gene: TRBV7-6; CDR3 protein: CASSPGGDKDQPQHF; CDR3 DNA: TGTGCCAGCAGCCCCGGCGGGGACAAAGATCAGCCCCAGCATTTT
clone size: few; J gene: TRBJ1-1; D gene: -; V gene: TRBV6-1; CDR3 protein: CASSTRTGTNTEAFF; CDR3 DNA: TGTGCCAGCAGTACCAGAACAGGCACTAACACTGAAGCTTTCTTT
clone size: few; J gene: TRBJ1-1; D gene: -; V gene: TRBV12-3/TRBV12-4; CDR3 protein: CASSRGLGTEAFF; CDR3 DNA: TGTGCCAGTTCCCGGGGGTTGGGCACTGAAGCTTTCTTT